The entry that follows covers one T cell receptor (beta chain) sequence. Its antigen is unknown. The data were taken from a study of metastatic and nonmetastatic thyroid tumors. Patients had received no treatment of any kind before thyroid surgery. Study-wide points: Patients with malignant thyroid tumors reportedly had significantly higher TCR beta diversity than those with benign nodules, in blood and tumor.

As handled by the study authors: Clinicopathological groups of papillary thyroid cancer showed CDR3 differences that were used to build a distant-metastasis classifier. TCRdb re-called the PCR reads via MiXCR. These V and J calls are TCRdb output, not the study's own analysis. The repertoire holds 25,000 to 30,000 clones, under 30% seen once, with over 5% in the top ten. Sequencing was performed on blood. The sequence came from a female donor with papillary thyroid cancer or a benign thyroid nodule (not recorded which). Some clones in this sample may be carry-over from other donors' samples.

CDR3 nucleotide sequence: TGTGCCAGCGGGTGTGGGGTCGAGCAGTACTTC. Its protein is CASGCGVEQYF. The chain couples TRBV6-1 to TRBJ2-7; D is undetermined. The germline V gene has CDR1 MNHNS and CDR2 SASEGT. The CDR3 has 11 residues. V lost 8 bases and J lost 6, with 11 bases in between.